This TCR beta chain was identified during a study of blood T cells in healthy people across ages. General observations from the study: Investigators viewed diversity estimates from one million T cells as underestimates, the study reported. Per-million-T-cell TCR beta diversity fell roughly linearly with age.

Next came a second PCR, run for about 7 to 12 cycles, which used a sample-barcoded 5' primer along with a J-beta primer mix. Every cDNA molecule bore a tag from a template-switch adaptor containing 12 random nucleotides. From the 5' RACE reads, TCRdb called clonotypes with MiXCR, one entry per CDR3 protein. The sample includes about 780,000 distinct CDR3 sequences, approximately 59% of them seen just once. The total RNA that was extracted per sample amounted to at least 5 micrograms. Turning to this clonotype: The antigen remains undetermined. One junction end disagrees with the germline gene, perhaps due to a read error.

Per germline, CDR1 SGHVS and CDR2 FNYEAQ. This CDR3 is 15 amino acids long. The chain has TRBV7-6 and TRBJ2-7; D uncertain. This receptor was taken from a man aged 30 to 39 in good health. Sequencing was done on a sample of blood. CDR3 bases: TGTGTCAGCAGCCCGACTTTAGGGAAGTCCTACGAGCAGTACTTC. Amino acids: CVSSPTLGKSYEQYF.